The T cell receptor (beta chain) described here comes from a study of control samples from healthy donors and cancer patients. The repertoire was sequenced with immunoSEQ multiplex PCR; TCRdb's copy has only in-frame clones and lacks some. The sample includes approximately 140,000 clones, roughly 93% seen only once; the top ten take 4.5% to 6%. The CDR3 extends over 13 amino acids. Per germline, CDR1 KGHDR and CDR2 SFDVKD. V lost 0 bases and J 5 bases, leaving 7 bases between the germline ends. The sequence was collected from a man aged 18 to 30 in good health. V and J are TRBV24-1 and TRBJ2-7, with a possible D match to TRBD2 (5 bases). The sequencing sample was made of blood. The DNA for the CDR3 is TGTGCCACCAGTGATTTGAGAGGGAACGAGCAGTACTTC. Encoded protein: CATSDLRGNEQYF.